These T cell receptor beta chains were read from a single sample in a study of PD-1 blockade in classical Hodgkin lymphoma. TCRdb's copy holds only in-frame clones and misses some; the assay was immunoSEQ multiplex PCR. The table shows about 90,000 clones, with roughly nine tenths occurring only once. Sample: peripheral blood mononuclear cells (PBMCs), taken before the fourth cycle of nivolumab. The origin of the receptors is a human donor with classical Hodgkin lymphoma. CDR3s include the opening cysteine and the closing phenylalanine or tryptophan. The D gene is left open where the match is weak. Some rows have no size entry. The others give once, few or many, or a class for an expanded clone.

V	size	J	D	DNA	CDR3
TRBV18	once	TRBJ1-2	.	TGTGCCAGCTCACCCCTAGTAGGGTCGTCCCTCCACTCTAACTATGGCTACACCTTC	CASSPLVGSSLHSNYGYTF
TRBV11-2	.	TRBJ2-3	TRBD2	TGTGCCAGCAGGAGAAGCGGGGCGAGCACAGATACGCAGTATTTT	CASRRSGASTDTQYF
TRBV16	.	TRBJ1-5	.	TGTGCCAGCATCGAAGGGGTTCCCAATCAGCCCCAGCATTTT	CASIEGVPNQPQHF
TRBV28	.	TRBJ2-5	.	TGTGCCAGCAGTTTAGACGGTGAGACCCAGTACTTC	CASSLDGETQYF
TRBV6-1	once	TRBJ1-1	TRBD1	TGTGCCATCATCCCGGACAGGGAAAACTCTGAAGCTTTCTTT	CAIIPDRENSEAFF
TRBV5-4	.	TRBJ2-7	TRBD1	TGTGCCAGCAGGACTAGTTCGGGACAGGGCTACGAGCAGTACTTC	CASRTSSGQGYEQYF
TRBV5-8	.	TRBJ2-1	TRBD1	TGTGCCAGCAGCTTGGCCGGACAGGGGTCGTACAATGAGCAGTTCTTC	CASSLAGQGSYNEQFF
TRBV9	.	TRBJ2-3	.	TGTGCCAGCAGCGATGGCGGGGGCCTCAGCACAGATACGCAGTATTTT	CASSDGGGLSTDTQYF
TRBV4-1	.	TRBJ2-1	.	TGCGCCAGCAGCCCCCACGTCGGCCATCCCGGGGTCACTGAGCAGTTCTTC	CASSPHVGHPGVTEQFF
TRBV15	.	TRBJ1-1	TRBD1	TGTGCCACCAGCAGAGGTCCGACAGGGATGACTGAAGCTTTCTTT	CATSRGPTGMTEAFF
TRBV4-1	.	TRBJ2-7	.	TGCGCCAGCAGCCAAGAAATCCGGTACGAGCAGTACTTC	CASSQEIRYEQYF
TRBV7-9	.	TRBJ2-7	.	TGTGCCAGCAGCTTAGCTAGGAACCAGCAGTACTTC	CASSLARNQQYF
TRBV6-1	.	TRBJ2-7	.	TGTGCCAGCAGTGGCCTCGACCAGTTCTACGAGCAGTACTTC	CASSGLDQFYEQYF
TRBV5-1	.	TRBJ2-3	.	TGCGCCAGCAGCATAACGACAGGCCGGAGGGATACGCAGTATTTT	CASSITTGRRDTQYF
TRBV19	.	TRBJ1-4	.	TGTGCCAGTAGGCCCCTGGACAGAACTAATGAAAAACTGTTTTTT	CASRPLDRTNEKLFF
TRBV2	.	TRBJ1-1	.	TGTGCCAGCAAGGGAGCCGGGCCTGAAGCTTTCTTT	CASKGAGPEAFF
TRBV5-1	.	TRBJ2-6	.	TGCGCCAGCAGCGAGACTCGCCAATCTGGGGCCAACGTCCTGACTTTC	CASSETRQSGANVLTF
TRBV5-5	.	TRBJ2-1	.	TGTGCCAGCAGCACCGGGACTTTCAGCTCCTACAATGAGCAGTTCTTC	CASSTGTFSSYNEQFF
TRBV5-4	.	TRBJ2-4	TRBD2	TGTGCCAGCAGCTTAGCTAGCGGGGCCAAAAACATTCAGTACTTC	CASSLASGAKNIQYF
TRBV7-9	.	TRBJ2-7	TRBD1	TGTGCCAGCAGCCTAACAGGGGTCGGAGCCTACGAGCAGTACTTC	CASSLTGVGAYEQYF
TRBV28	.	TRBJ2-3	.	TGTGCCAGCGGGCTGACGGGGAGCAGCACAGATACGCAGTATTTT	CASGLTGSSTDTQYF
TRBV29-1	.	TRBJ2-7	.	TGCAGCGTTCGCCAGGGAGCCTACGAGCAGTACTTC	CSVRQGAYEQYF
TRBV5-1	once	TRBJ2-7	.	TGCGCCAGCAGCAGCGGACCAATTTTGTCCGAGCAGTACTTC	CASSSGPILSEQYF
TRBV12-5	.	TRBJ2-2	.	TGTGCTAGTGGTTTGGTACTGGGGGCCGCCGGGGAGCTGTTTTTT	CASGLVLGAAGELFF
TRBV6-5	.	TRBJ2-7	TRBD1	TGTGCCAGCAGTAGCTTAGGACAGGGTACCTACGAGCAGTACTTC	CASSSLGQGTYEQYF
TRBV7-6	once	TRBJ1-5	.	TGTGCCAGCAGCGATGTGAATCAGCCCCAGCATTTT	CASSDVNQPQHF
TRBV10-3	.	TRBJ1-1	.	TGTGCCATCAGTGAAAAGGCACACACTGAAGCTTTCTTT	CAISEKAHTEAFF
TRBV7-9	medium-sized	TRBJ2-5	.	TGTGCCAGCAGCGCCGTGGGGGGGACCCAGTACTTC	CASSAVGGTQYF
TRBV10-3	.	TRBJ2-7	TRBD1	TGTGCCATCAGTGTGACTCTTGGACAGGCGGAGGAGCAGTACTTC	CAISVTLGQAEEQYF
TRBV11-2	.	TRBJ2-3	TRBD2	TGTGCCAGCAGCCCGGGGGGGGGTTGGGATACGCAGTATTTT	CASSPGGGWDTQYF
TRBV5-1	.	TRBJ2-3	.	TGCGCCAGCAGCCCGGGGGACAGCCCGAATACGCAGTATTTT	CASSPGDSPNTQYF
TRBV19	.	TRBJ1-1	.	TGTGCCAGTAGTATAGACGCCAGGGCGAACACTGAAGCTTTCTTT	CASSIDARANTEAFF